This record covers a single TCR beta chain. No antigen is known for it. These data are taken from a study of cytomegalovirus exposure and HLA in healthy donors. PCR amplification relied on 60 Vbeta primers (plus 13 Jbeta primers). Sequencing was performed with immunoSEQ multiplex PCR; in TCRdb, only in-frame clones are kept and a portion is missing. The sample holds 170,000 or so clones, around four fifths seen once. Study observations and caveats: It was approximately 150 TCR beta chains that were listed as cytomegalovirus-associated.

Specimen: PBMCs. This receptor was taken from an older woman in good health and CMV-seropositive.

The CDR3 sequence is CASSPGLRGTQYF. CDR3 sequence (DNA): TGTGCCAGCAGTCCGGGACTGCGAGGGACCCAGTACTTC. The chain carries TRBV27 and TRBJ2-5; D is perhaps TRBD2 (6 bases). The V end lost 5 bases, the J end lost 7 bases, and 14 bases lay between the germline ends. The CDR3 runs to 13 residues. Germline V gives CDR1 MNHEY, CDR2 SMNVEV (reference sequence).